These 27 T cell receptor beta chains were sequenced from one sample in a study of cytomegalovirus exposure and HLA in healthy donors. TCRdb's table, derived via immunoSEQ multiplex PCR, lists solely in-frame clones and lacks some. The sample holds 150,000 to 200,000 clones; 65% to 90% are singletons and the top ten take more than 2%. Sequences were obtained from PBMCs. Receptors were obtained from a woman younger than 35 in good health and CMV-seronegative.

This chain's CDR3 is CASSLRDSANEKLFF. The CDR3, as DNA: TGTGCCAGCAGCCTCCGGGACAGCGCTAATGAAAAACTGTTTTTT. The J gene is TRBJ1-4, the V gene TRBV13; 7 bases agree with TRBD1. There are 15 residues in the CDR3. Germline V lookup: CDR1 PRHDT, CDR2 FYEKMQ (reference sequence). The junction had 6 bases not matched to a gene; V was cut back by 5 bases and J by 3 bases.

This clone appeared a few times. The chain couples TRBV7-6 to TRBJ2-7; D ambiguous. The CDR3 extends over 14 amino acids. Trimming removed 0 bases at V and 1 base at J, with 7 bases between. The germline V gene has CDR1 SGHVS and CDR2 FNYEAQ. This CDR3 reads CASSLAHRSYEQYF. The CDR3 DNA sequence: TGTGCCAGCAGCTTAGCACACAGATCCTACGAGCAGTACTTC.

This clone was seen just once. The V call is TRBV4-3, the J call TRBJ2-1; no reliable D call. Germline lookup yields CDR1 LGHNA and CDR2 YSLEER. Trimming took 1 base from V and 8 from J, leaving 18 bases between them. The CDR3 runs 16 residues. This CDR3 reads CASSQASELFLDEQFF. DNA for the CDR3: TGCGCCAGCAGCCAAGCATCCGAGCTATTTTTAGATGAGCAGTTCTTC.

The sample holds one count of this clone. The rearrangement links TRBV9 to TRBJ1-3, with D unresolved. This CDR3 region has 15 residues. Per the germline V gene, CDR1 is SGDLS and CDR2 is YYNGEE. V dropped 2 bases and J dropped 0 bases, with 9 bases sitting between them. The CDR3 loop is CASSVAGSSGNTIYF. The CDR3, as DNA: TGTGCCAGCAGCGTGGCGGGCAGCTCTGGAAACACCATATATTTT.

V gene TRBV2 combines with J gene TRBJ1-1; D possibly corresponds to TRBD1 (6 bases). The ends were cut back, 4 bases at V and 7 bases at J, with 10 bases in the middle. The CDR3 extends over 12 amino acids. CDR1 is SNHLY and CDR2 is FYNNEI in the germline V gene. CDR3 in DNA: TGTGCCAGCAGTGCTCGAGGGGGTGAAGCTTTCTTT. Amino acids: CASSARGGEAFF.

The chain recombines TRBV5-1 with TRBJ2-1, with TRBD2 matching over 7 bases. The germline V gene has CDR1 SGHRS and CDR2 YFSETQ. This CDR3 contains 17 residues. V was pared by 4 bases and J by 0 bases, with 10 bases of the junction left unmatched. DNA for the CDR3: TGCGCCAGCAGCCTAAATGCCGGGAGGCCCTCCTACAATGAGCAGTTCTTC. Residues: CASSLNAGRPSYNEQFF.

The V call is TRBV19, the J call TRBJ1-5, with 8 bases lining up with TRBD1. V shed 5 bases, J shed 7 bases, and the junction held 7 bases outside the gene matches. This CDR3 spans 14 amino acids. Germline V gene data show CDR1 as LNHDA and CDR2 as SQIVND (reference sequence). CDR3 protein: CASSVRDRNQPQHF. The CDR3 coding sequence is TGTGCCAGTAGTGTCCGGGACAGGAACCAGCCCCAGCATTTT.

V usage is TRBV19 and J usage is TRBJ1-5; the match to TRBD1 covers 8 bases. With V trimmed by 7 bases and J by 5 bases, 7 bases remained unmatched. The CDR3 loop spans 14 amino acids. CDR1 and CDR2 from the germline V gene are LNHDA and SQIVND (reference sequence). The CDR3 here is CASKLGQGHQPQHF. CDR3 in DNA: TGTGCCAGTAAGCTTGGACAGGGACATCAGCCCCAGCATTTT.

This sequence joins TRBV27 and TRBJ1-1; D is ambiguous. Trimming took off 5 bases at V and 4 bases at J, with 14 bases between the two ends. CDR3 size: 14 residues. CDR1 and CDR2 (germline): MNHEY, SMNVEV (reference sequence). The CDR3 bases are TGTGCCAGCAGTCAACGGACTCAAGGCACTGAAGCTTTCTTT. Translated, it gives CASSQRTQGTEAFF.

V gene TRBV7-9 combines with J gene TRBJ1-2; D possibly corresponds to TRBD1 (5 bases). Between the trimmed V and J ends, which lost 5 bases and 8 bases, there was a span of 12 bases. Germline V gives CDR1 SEHNR, CDR2 FQNEAQ (reference sequence). The CDR3 has 12 residues. CDR3 DNA: TGTGCCAGCAGCAGGGGCTCGGCCGGCTACACCTTC. This gives the protein CASSRGSAGYTF.

The chain recombines TRBV6-5 with TRBJ1-1, with D possibly TRBD1 on 5 matching bases. Germline assignment: CDR1 MNHEY and CDR2 SVGAGI. CDR3 length equals 14 residues. Deletions cut 2 bases from V and 5 bases from J, with 12 bases between. DNA of the CDR3: TGTGCCAGCAGTTACCTCCAGGGTTGGACTGAAGCTTTCTTT. Translated: CASSYLQGWTEAFF.

The J gene is TRBJ1-5, the V gene TRBV7-2, with D maybe TRBD1 (5 bases). The CDR3 covers 16 residues. V lost 1 base, J lost 0 bases, and 10 bases lay in between. The germline gives CDR1 SGHTA, CDR2 FQGNSA. CDR3 sequence: CASSLGGRHSNQPQHF. Written as DNA, the CDR3 is TGTGCCAGCAGCTTAGGGGGCAGACATAGCAATCAGCCCCAGCATTTT.

The chain links TRBV5-1 to TRBJ1-6, with D perhaps matching TRBD1 (5 bases). V gave up 3 bases and J gave up 9 bases, with 10 bases separating them. CDR1 is SGHRS, CDR2 YFSETQ, per germline. This CDR3 spans 13 amino acids. The CDR3 sequence: CASSSGGISPLHF. The CDR3 DNA reads TGCGCCAGCAGCTCGGGGGGAATTTCACCCCTCCACTTT.

The chain employs TRBV5-1 and TRBJ2-4, with TRBD1 identical over 10 bases. V was clipped by 4 bases and J by 3 bases; unmatched bases: 16. The CDR3 spans 19 residues. Per the germline V gene, CDR1 is SGHRS and CDR2 is YFSETQ. The CDR3, as DNA: TGCGCCAGCAGCCTTACTCCGGGACAGGGGAATATTGTCAAAAACATTCAGTACTTC. The encoded protein is CASSLTPGQGNIVKNIQYF.

This chain links TRBV20-1 with TRBJ1-2; tentatively, D is TRBD1 (5 bases). The CDR3 covers 9 residues. Per the germline V gene, CDR1 is DFQATT and CDR2 is SNEGSKA (reference sequence). Trimming pared 6 bases from V and 7 bases from J, leaving 6 bases between. Here the CDR3 DNA reads TGCAGTGCCGACAGTGGCTACACCTTC. Protein: CSADSGYTF.

This chain links TRBV27 with TRBJ1-4; D is unclear. CDR1 MNHEY and CDR2 SMNVEV come from the germline V gene (reference sequence). Trimming cost V 4 bases and J 7 bases, with 19 bases left between them. There are 16 residues in the CDR3. Here the CDR3 reads CASSSPLRGGVEKLFF. In nucleotides, the CDR3 is TGTGCCAGCAGTTCCCCCTTACGGGGAGGTGTTGAAAAACTGTTTTTT.

This chain connects TRBV9 to TRBJ2-3; TRBD2 agrees at 8 bases. V shed 1 base, J shed 6 bases, and the junction held 4 bases outside the gene matches. Germline V gene lookup returns CDR1 SGDLS and CDR2 YYNGEE. This CDR3 contains 14 residues. The DNA of the CDR3 is TGTGCCAGCAGCGTAACCGGGAGGGGGGATACGCAGTATTTT. This gives the protein CASSVTGRGDTQYF.

The chain has TRBV11-2 and TRBJ2-7; D ambiguous. Germline V gene sequence: CDR1 SGHAT, CDR2 FQNNGV. With 5 bases removed from V and 1 base from J, the gap between germline ends came to 3 bases. The CDR3 contains 11 residues. The CDR3 loop reads CASSASYEQYF. In nucleotides, the CDR3 is TGTGCCAGCAGCGCGTCCTACGAGCAGTACTTC. Using reference TRBV11-2 and TRBJ2-7 for the parts outside the CDR3, the full variable domain is EAGVAQSPRYKIIEKRQSVAFWCNPISGHATLYWYQQILGQGPKLLIQFQNNGVVDDSQLPKDRFSAERLKGVDSTLKIQPAKLEDSAVYLCASSASYEQYFGPGTRLTVT.

The genes are TRBV5-4 and TRBJ2-1; 11 bases are shared with TRBD1. CDR3 length equals 16 residues. With V trimmed by 4 bases and J by 7 bases, 10 bases remained unmatched. Germline V gives CDR1 SGHNT, CDR2 YYREEE (reference sequence). The CDR3 DNA reads TGTGCCAGCAGCGCCGTGACCGGGACAGGGGGAAATGAGCAGTTCTTC. Its protein product is CASSAVTGTGGNEQFF.

This clone was recorded only once. The chain employs TRBV7-9 and TRBJ1-2; D unresolved. CDR1 is SEHNR and CDR2 is FQNEAQ in the germline V gene (reference sequence). There are 16 residues in the CDR3. Trimming took 5 bases from V and 8 from J, leaving 24 bases between them. CDR3 nucleotides: TGTGCCAGCAGCGACGGTCCGGGAGCCCGGTCGGGGGGCTACACCTTC. Protein: CASSDGPGARSGGYTF.

This sequence joins TRBV5-1 and TRBJ1-1; D is unclear. The V end was cut by 0 bases, the J end by 1 base, with 4 bases between. The CDR3 is 13 amino acids. CDR1 is SGHRS and CDR2 is YFSETQ in the germline V gene. The chain's CDR3 is CASSLVSNTEAFF. DNA of the CDR3: TGCGCCAGCAGCTTGGTCTCGAACACTGAAGCTTTCTTT.

CDR3 protein: CASIGTSDGNEQFF. The CDR3 region has the DNA TGTGCCAGCATCGGGACTAGCGATGGCAATGAGCAGTTCTTC. The J gene is TRBJ2-1, the V gene TRBV2; 10 positions match TRBD2. The CDR3 totals 14 residues. Germline CDR1 is SNHLY and CDR2 is FYNNEI. J lost 6 bases, V lost 7 bases, and 6 bases had no gene match.

The chain combines TRBV6-5 with TRBJ2-7; perhaps TRBD2 as D (6 bases). CDR3 length equals 14 residues. V was shortened by 6 bases and J by 0 bases, with 12 bases between the two germline ends. Germline CDR1 reads MNHEY; CDR2 reads SVGAGI. CDR3 sequence (DNA): TGTGCCAGCAGGAGCGGGTTGAGCTCCTACGAGCAGTACTTC. Translation gives CASRSGLSSYEQYF.

The chain carries TRBV19 and TRBJ2-7, with 12 bases matching TRBD2. Trimming removed 5 bases from V and 3 bases from J; junction bases left unmatched: 5. The V gene's germline CDR1 is LNHDA and CDR2 SQIVND (reference sequence). The CDR3 consists of 15 residues. This CDR3 reads CASSFRTSGNYEQYF. DNA of the CDR3: TGTGCCAGTAGTTTCCGGACTAGCGGGAACTACGAGCAGTACTTC.

V and J are TRBV4-3 and TRBJ2-1; D is unclear. The V gene lost 3 bases and the J gene lost 5 bases, with 11 bases spanning the gap. The germline gives CDR1 LGHNA, CDR2 YSLEER. The CDR3 has 14 amino acids. In DNA form, the CDR3 reads TGCGCCAGCAGCCAGGAGCCCACAAACAATGAGCAGTTCTTC. The encoded protein is CASSQEPTNNEQFF.

This rearrangement joins TRBV5-1 to TRBJ1-3, with no clear D. Germline-derived CDR1 and CDR2 are SGHRS and YFSETQ. Trimming pared 2 bases from V and 7 bases from J, leaving 25 bases between. This CDR3 region has 18 residues. The CDR3 coding sequence is TGCGCCAGCAGCTTCAATACCCTCATTGGAGGTCAAGGGAACACCATATATTTT. It encodes CASSFNTLIGGQGNTIYF.

The gene calls are TRBV5-5 and TRBJ1-3, with D uncertain. V was shortened by 1 base and J by 4 bases, with 9 bases between the two germline ends. Looked up from germline, CDR1 is SGHKS and CDR2 is YYEKEE (reference sequence). The CDR3 extends over 14 amino acids. CDR3 loop: CASSLLLGGNTIYF. The CDR3 DNA reads TGTGCCAGCAGCTTGTTGCTGGGCGGAAACACCATATATTTT.